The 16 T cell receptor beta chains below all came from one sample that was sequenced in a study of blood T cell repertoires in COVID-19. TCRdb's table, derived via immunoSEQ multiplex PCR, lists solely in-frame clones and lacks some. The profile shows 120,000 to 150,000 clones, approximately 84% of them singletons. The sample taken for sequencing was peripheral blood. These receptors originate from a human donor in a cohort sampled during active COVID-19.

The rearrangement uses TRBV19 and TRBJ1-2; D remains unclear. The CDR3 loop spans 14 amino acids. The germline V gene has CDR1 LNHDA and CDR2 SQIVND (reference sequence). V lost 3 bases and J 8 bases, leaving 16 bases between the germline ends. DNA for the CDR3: TGTGCCAGTAGTATCGGAAGGGAGATGGCGGGCTACACCTTC. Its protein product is CASSIGREMAGYTF.

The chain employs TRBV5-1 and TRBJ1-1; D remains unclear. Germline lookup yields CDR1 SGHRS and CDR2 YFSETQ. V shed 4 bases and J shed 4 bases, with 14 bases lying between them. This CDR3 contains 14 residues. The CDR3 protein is CASSRGLTGTEAFF. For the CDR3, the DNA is TGCGCCAGCAGCAGAGGGTTGACGGGCACTGAAGCTTTCTTT.

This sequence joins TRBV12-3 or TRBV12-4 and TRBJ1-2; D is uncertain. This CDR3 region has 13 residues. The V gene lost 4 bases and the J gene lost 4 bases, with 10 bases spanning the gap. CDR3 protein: CASSYGRSYGYTF. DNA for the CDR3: TGTGCCAGCAGTTATGGTAGGAGCTATGGCTACACCTTC.

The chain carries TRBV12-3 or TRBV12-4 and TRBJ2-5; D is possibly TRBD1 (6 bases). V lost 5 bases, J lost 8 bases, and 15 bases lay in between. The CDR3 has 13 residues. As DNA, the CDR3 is TGTGCCAGCAGTCACTCGCCAGGGGTTACCCAGTACTTC. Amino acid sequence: CASSHSPGVTQYF.

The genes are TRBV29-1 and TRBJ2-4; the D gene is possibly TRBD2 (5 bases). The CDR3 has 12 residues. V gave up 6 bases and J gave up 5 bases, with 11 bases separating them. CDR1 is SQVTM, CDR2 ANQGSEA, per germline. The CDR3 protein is CSVRVSQNIQYF. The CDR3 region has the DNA TGCAGCGTGAGGGTTTCCCAAAACATTCAGTACTTC.

The CDR3 is CASMGPPSYGYTF. In DNA form, the CDR3 reads TGTGCCAGCATGGGGCCGCCCAGTTATGGCTACACCTTC. V gene TRBV6-5 combines with J gene TRBJ1-2, with D perhaps matching TRBD1 (5 bases). The germline V gene encodes CDR1 MNHEY and CDR2 SVGAGI. The CDR3 extends over 13 amino acids. Trimming cost V 7 bases and J 5 bases, with 14 bases left between them.

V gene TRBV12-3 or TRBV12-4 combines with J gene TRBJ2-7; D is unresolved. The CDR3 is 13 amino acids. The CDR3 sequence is CAVRVLELYEQYF. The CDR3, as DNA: TGTGCTGTTCGGGTTCTCGAGCTTTACGAGCAGTACTTC.

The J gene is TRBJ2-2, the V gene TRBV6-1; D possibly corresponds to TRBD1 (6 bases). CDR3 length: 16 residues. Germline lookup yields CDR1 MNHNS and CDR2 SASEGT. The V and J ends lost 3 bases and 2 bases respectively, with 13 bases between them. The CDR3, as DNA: TGTGCCAGCAGTGATTATGGGGACATCAACACCGGGGAGCTGTTTTTT. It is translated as CASSDYGDINTGELFF.

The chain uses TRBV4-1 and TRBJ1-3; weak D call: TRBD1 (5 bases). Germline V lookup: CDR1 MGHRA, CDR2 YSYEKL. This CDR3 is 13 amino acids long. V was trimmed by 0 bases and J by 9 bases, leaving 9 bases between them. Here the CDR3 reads CASSQDRGGTIYF. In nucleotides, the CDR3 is TGCGCCAGCAGCCAAGATAGGGGCGGCACCATATATTTT.

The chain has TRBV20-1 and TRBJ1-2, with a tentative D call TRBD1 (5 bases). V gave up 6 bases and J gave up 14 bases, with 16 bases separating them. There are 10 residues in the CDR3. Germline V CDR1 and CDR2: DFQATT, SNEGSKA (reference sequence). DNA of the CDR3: TGCAGTGCCTGGGGCCCCCCGGAGACCTTC. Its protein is CSAWGPPETF.

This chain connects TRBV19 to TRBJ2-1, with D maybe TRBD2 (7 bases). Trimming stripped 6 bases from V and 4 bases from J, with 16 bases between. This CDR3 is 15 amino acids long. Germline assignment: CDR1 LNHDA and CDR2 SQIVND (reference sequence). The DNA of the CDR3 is TGTGCCAGTAGGTCTACGGGGGGCGTTTACAATGAGCAGTTCTTC. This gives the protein CASRSTGGVYNEQFF.

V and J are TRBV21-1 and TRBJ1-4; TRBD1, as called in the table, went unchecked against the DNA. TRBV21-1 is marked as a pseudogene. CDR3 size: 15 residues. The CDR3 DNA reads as TGTGCCAGCAGCAAAGACCCAGCAACTAATGAAAAACTGTTTTTT. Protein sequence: CASSKDPATNEKLFF.

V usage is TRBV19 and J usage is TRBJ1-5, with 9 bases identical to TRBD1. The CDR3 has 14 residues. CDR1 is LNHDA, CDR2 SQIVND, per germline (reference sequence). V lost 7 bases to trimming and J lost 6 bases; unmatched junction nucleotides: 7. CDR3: CASTRDRVSQPQHF. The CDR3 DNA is TGTGCCAGTACTCGGGACAGGGTAAGTCAGCCCCAGCATTTT.

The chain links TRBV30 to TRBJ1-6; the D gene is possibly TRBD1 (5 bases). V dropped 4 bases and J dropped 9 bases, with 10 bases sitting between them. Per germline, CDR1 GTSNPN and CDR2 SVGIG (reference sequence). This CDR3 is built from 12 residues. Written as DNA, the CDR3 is TGTGCCTGGACTAGGGGTCGTTCACCCCTCCACTTT. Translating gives CAWTRGRSPLHF.

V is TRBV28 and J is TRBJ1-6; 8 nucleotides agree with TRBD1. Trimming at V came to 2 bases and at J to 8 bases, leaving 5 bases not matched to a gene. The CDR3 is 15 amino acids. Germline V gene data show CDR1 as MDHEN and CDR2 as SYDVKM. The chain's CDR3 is CASSLRGTGYSPLHF. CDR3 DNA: TGTGCCAGCAGTTTAAGGGGGACAGGCTATTCACCCCTCCACTTT.

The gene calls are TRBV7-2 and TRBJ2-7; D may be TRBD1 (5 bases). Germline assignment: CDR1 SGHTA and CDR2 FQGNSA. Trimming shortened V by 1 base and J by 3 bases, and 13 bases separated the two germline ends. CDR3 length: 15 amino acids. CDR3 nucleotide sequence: TGTGCCAGCAGCTTAGAGCCCTTTGACAGCTACGAGCAGTACTTC. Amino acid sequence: CASSLEPFDSYEQYF.